This is a list of T cell receptor beta chains from one sample in a study of CD8 T cells in Susac syndrome. TCRdb passed the immunoSEQ multiplex PCR reads through MiXCR, listing each CDR3 protein once. Of 250,000 to 300,000 distinct CDR3 sequences in the sample, 70% to 90% were seen once. Sequenced sample: CD8+ T cells from PBMCs. The receptors stem from a human donor with multiple sclerosis. The CDR3 runs from the conserved cysteine through the conserved F or W. The order of the fields is CDR3 DNA, CDR3 protein, V gene, J gene, clone size, D gene. The D gene is left open where the match is weak. Clone size is not always given. Where it is, it says once, few, many or a class for expanded clones.

CDR3 DNA: TGTGCCAGCAGCTTAGCCAGGGGCATCTTCAATGAGCAGTTCTTC
CDR3 protein: CASSLARGIFNEQFF
V gene: TRBV7-9
J gene: TRBJ2-1
clone size: -
D gene: -

CDR3 DNA: TGTGCCAGCAGCCCACAGCGGGAGTCCCCAGATACGCAGTATTTT
CDR3 protein: CASSPQRESPDTQYF
V gene: TRBV14
J gene: TRBJ2-3
clone size: -
D gene: TRBD2

CDR3 DNA: TGTGCCAGCACCGACGGGACACTCGATTCCTCCCCCTACGAGCAGTACTTC
CDR3 protein: CASTDGTLDSSPYEQYF
V gene: TRBV21-1
J gene: TRBJ2-7
clone size: -
D gene: -

CDR3 DNA: TGTGCCAGCACCCAAGCAGGTTTAGGACGCACAGATACGCAGTATTTT
CDR3 protein: CASTQAGLGRTDTQYF
V gene: TRBV2
J gene: TRBJ2-3
clone size: -
D gene: -

CDR3 DNA: TGTGCCAGCAGTTTATCATCTAGCGGGAGCCCCTATCTCTTC
CDR3 protein: CASSLSSSGSPYLF
V gene: TRBV28
J gene: TRBJ2-1
clone size: -
D gene: TRBD2

CDR3 DNA: TGTGCCAGCAGCTATACAGGGGCAGATACGCAGTATTTT
CDR3 protein: CASSYTGADTQYF
V gene: TRBV5-4
J gene: TRBJ2-3
clone size: once
D gene: TRBD1

CDR3 DNA: TGCGCCAGCAGTCCCGTAGGGAGAGAGCAGTACTTC
CDR3 protein: CASSPVGREQYF
V gene: TRBV4-1
J gene: TRBJ2-7
clone size: -
D gene: -

CDR3 DNA: TGTGCCAGCAGTCGTATCAGGGGCTCTGGGGCCAACGTCCTGACTTTC
CDR3 protein: CASSRIRGSGANVLTF
V gene: TRBV28
J gene: TRBJ2-6
clone size: -
D gene: -

CDR3 DNA: TGTGCCAGCAGTCAACCGGGACAGGGGTTTTCGCGGTACTTC
CDR3 protein: CASSQPGQGFSRYF
V gene: TRBV27
J gene: TRBJ2-7
clone size: -
D gene: TRBD1

CDR3 DNA: TGTGCCGACGATGTAGAGGGTAGCAATCAGCCCCAGCATTTT
CDR3 protein: CADDVEGSNQPQHF
V gene: TRBV12-3/TRBV12-4
J gene: TRBJ1-5
clone size: once
D gene: -

CDR3 DNA: TGTGCCAGCAGTTCAGGAGCGGGGGCCTACGAGCAGTACTTC
CDR3 protein: CASSSGAGAYEQYF
V gene: TRBV27
J gene: TRBJ2-7
clone size: -
D gene: TRBD2

CDR3 DNA: TGTGCCAGCAGTTCGCTCACAGGGGGCCGCGAGCAGTACTTC
CDR3 protein: CASSSLTGGREQYF
V gene: TRBV28
J gene: TRBJ2-7
clone size: -
D gene: TRBD1

CDR3 DNA: TGTGCCAGCAGTTTATCGACAGGGACGGTATTTGGAGCTTTCTTT
CDR3 protein: CASSLSTGTVFGAFF
V gene: TRBV27
J gene: TRBJ1-1
clone size: -
D gene: TRBD1

CDR3 DNA: TGTGCCAGCAGCTTTGGCACGAAGGGTAACTATGGCTACACCTTC
CDR3 protein: CASSFGTKGNYGYTF
V gene: TRBV13
J gene: TRBJ1-2
clone size: -
D gene: -

CDR3 DNA: TGTGCCAGCAGCCAAGGGGGCGGGACCACAGATACGCAGTATTTT
CDR3 protein: CASSQGGGTTDTQYF
V gene: TRBV7-9
J gene: TRBJ2-3
clone size: -
D gene: -

CDR3 DNA: TGTGCCAGCAGTTCCCCGTGGTTGTCGGGACGGGACTCCTACAATGAGCAGTTCTTC
CDR3 protein: CASSSPWLSGRDSYNEQFF
V gene: TRBV27
J gene: TRBJ2-1
clone size: -
D gene: -

CDR3 DNA: TGTGCCAGCAGTCCGACGGGACTAGCGGGAGGGTTTAAGTTCTTC
CDR3 protein: CASSPTGLAGGFKFF
V gene: TRBV28
J gene: TRBJ2-1
clone size: -
D gene: TRBD2

CDR3 DNA: TGTGCCAGCAGCCAAGTATTCTGGCTAGCGGGAGCCTCTTGGGACGAGCAGTACTTC
CDR3 protein: CASSQVFWLAGASWDEQYF
V gene: TRBV3-1
J gene: TRBJ2-7
clone size: -
D gene: TRBD2

CDR3 DNA: TGTGCCAGCAGCCAGGGCCCCCTCGGGGGCTACACCTTC
CDR3 protein: CASSQGPLGGYTF
V gene: TRBV6-5
J gene: TRBJ1-2
clone size: once
D gene: -

CDR3 DNA: TGCAGCGTTGAGGACGTCCTGCCAGGGGATAACTATGGCTACACCTTC
CDR3 protein: CSVEDVLPGDNYGYTF
V gene: TRBV29-1
J gene: TRBJ1-2
clone size: once
D gene: -

CDR3 DNA: TGTGCCAGCAGCTCAACAGGGGTGCTGGTCTATGGCTACACCTTC
CDR3 protein: CASSSTGVLVYGYTF
V gene: TRBV7-9
J gene: TRBJ1-2
clone size: -
D gene: TRBD1

CDR3 DNA: TGTGCCAGCAGTGAGGTTGGGACTAGCGGGAGGGCCGATCTGAACGAGCAGTACTTC
CDR3 protein: CASSEVGTSGRADLNEQYF
V gene: TRBV25-1
J gene: TRBJ2-7
clone size: once
D gene: TRBD2

CDR3 DNA: TGTGCCAGCGGCCGGGACTTGCACTACGAGCAGTACTTC
CDR3 protein: CASGRDLHYEQYF
V gene: TRBV7-9
J gene: TRBJ2-7
clone size: -
D gene: -

CDR3 DNA: TGTGCCAGCAGCCACGGGACAGTAGGGAGCTCCTACGAGCAGTACTTC
CDR3 protein: CASSHGTVGSSYEQYF
V gene: TRBV3-1
J gene: TRBJ2-7
clone size: -
D gene: TRBD1

CDR3 DNA: TGTGCCAGCAGCTTAGGGCCCGGGGAACTAGCGCTTCGACCCGGGGAGCTGTTTTTT
CDR3 protein: CASSLGPGELALRPGELFF
V gene: TRBV13
J gene: TRBJ2-2
clone size: -
D gene: TRBD2

CDR3 DNA: TGTGCCAGCAGTCAACGAGTGGGGCTCACTGAAGCTTTCTTT
CDR3 protein: CASSQRVGLTEAFF
V gene: TRBV27
J gene: TRBJ1-1
clone size: few
D gene: -

CDR3 DNA: TGCGCCAGCAGCACCCGGGACTACAATGAGCAGTTCTTC
CDR3 protein: CASSTRDYNEQFF
V gene: TRBV5-1
J gene: TRBJ2-1
clone size: once
D gene: -

CDR3 DNA: TGTGCCAGCAGCTTAAGGCTAGCCAACCAAGAGACCCAGTACTTC
CDR3 protein: CASSLRLANQETQYF
V gene: TRBV11-2
J gene: TRBJ2-5
clone size: -
D gene: -

CDR3 DNA: TGTGCCAGCAGCTCAGACTCGTCTAGCGGGACTGAAGCTTTCTTT
CDR3 protein: CASSSDSSSGTEAFF
V gene: TRBV7-8
J gene: TRBJ1-1
clone size: -
D gene: -

CDR3 DNA: TGTGCCAGCAGTTTTATACGGGCAGCCCCCGTCGAAACTGAAGCTTTCTTT
CDR3 protein: CASSFIRAAPVETEAFF
V gene: TRBV27
J gene: TRBJ1-1
clone size: -
D gene: -

CDR3 DNA: TGTGCCAGCAGCGGGTCTCGAGGGGCCGGGGAGCTGTTTTTT
CDR3 protein: CASSGSRGAGELFF
V gene: TRBV9
J gene: TRBJ2-2
clone size: -
D gene: -

CDR3 DNA: TGTGCCACCAGCTCCAGCAGGTTGGACAGGGACACTGAAGCTTTCTTT
CDR3 protein: CATSSSRLDRDTEAFF
V gene: TRBV15
J gene: TRBJ1-1
clone size: -
D gene: TRBD1

CDR3 DNA: TGTGCCAGCATCACCGGGACAGTTCTCGACGAGCAGTACTTC
CDR3 protein: CASITGTVLDEQYF
V gene: TRBV21-1
J gene: TRBJ2-7
clone size: -
D gene: -

CDR3 DNA: TGTGCCAGCAGTTTAGGGGCAGGGATAAAATACGAGCAGTACTTC
CDR3 protein: CASSLGAGIKYEQYF
V gene: TRBV27
J gene: TRBJ2-7
clone size: -
D gene: -

CDR3 DNA: TGTGCCAGCAGTCCCTCCCCCACTGAAGCTTTCTTT
CDR3 protein: CASSPSPTEAFF
V gene: TRBV6-5
J gene: TRBJ1-1
clone size: -
D gene: -

CDR3 DNA: TGTGCCAGCAAGGAGGGGTACGAGCAGTACTTC
CDR3 protein: CASKEGYEQYF
V gene: TRBV12-3/TRBV12-4
J gene: TRBJ2-7
clone size: -
D gene: -

CDR3 DNA: TGTGCCAGCAGCAAGACTAGCGGGAGCTCCTACAATGAGCAGTTCTTC
CDR3 protein: CASSKTSGSSYNEQFF
V gene: TRBV21-1
J gene: TRBJ2-1
clone size: -
D gene: -

CDR3 DNA: TGTGCCAGCAGCTCCGGGACAGGGTTTTCGGAGACCCAGTACTTC
CDR3 protein: CASSSGTGFSETQYF
V gene: TRBV7-9
J gene: TRBJ2-5
clone size: -
D gene: TRBD1

CDR3 DNA: TGTGCCAGCAGGGGGACTAGAATCAATGAGCAGTTCTTC
CDR3 protein: CASRGTRINEQFF
V gene: TRBV7-9
J gene: TRBJ2-1
clone size: -
D gene: TRBD2

CDR3 DNA: TGTGCCATCAGTGACCGCGGTTTGCATGGCTACACCTTC
CDR3 protein: CAISDRGLHGYTF
V gene: TRBV10-3
J gene: TRBJ1-2
clone size: -
D gene: -

CDR3 DNA: TGTGCCACCAGCAGAGGTATTGATGAGCAGTTCTTC
CDR3 protein: CATSRGIDEQFF
V gene: TRBV15
J gene: TRBJ2-1
clone size: -
D gene: -

CDR3 DNA: TGTGCCAGCAGCTTAGCAGACAGGGAAGGGGGTTTGGTCAAAAACATTCAGTACTTC
CDR3 protein: CASSLADREGGLVKNIQYF
V gene: TRBV7-9
J gene: TRBJ2-4
clone size: -
D gene: TRBD1

CDR3 DNA: TGTGCCAGCAGCGCCGGGACAGGGGCAACGCAGTATTTT
CDR3 protein: CASSAGTGATQYF
V gene: TRBV5-6
J gene: TRBJ2-3
clone size: few
D gene: TRBD1

CDR3 DNA: TGCGCCAGCAGCTTTGAGAGGAAGGATGAGCAGTTCTTC
CDR3 protein: CASSFERKDEQFF
V gene: TRBV5-1
J gene: TRBJ2-1
clone size: -
D gene: -

CDR3 DNA: TGTGCCAGCAGCCTTTACGGACAGGCCAAACTCTATGGCTACACCTTC
CDR3 protein: CASSLYGQAKLYGYTF
V gene: TRBV7-9
J gene: TRBJ1-2
clone size: once
D gene: TRBD1

CDR3 DNA: TGCAGCGTTACGGGGGGCGCGGACTACGAGCAGTACTTC
CDR3 protein: CSVTGGADYEQYF
V gene: TRBV29-1
J gene: TRBJ2-7
clone size: -
D gene: -

CDR3 DNA: TGTGCCAGCAGTTTGGGGTTTTCCTCCGAGCAGTACTTC
CDR3 protein: CASSLGFSSEQYF
V gene: TRBV28
J gene: TRBJ2-7
clone size: few
D gene: -

CDR3 DNA: TGTGCCTGGAGTGTGGGACGGATCAATCAGCCCCAGCATTTT
CDR3 protein: CAWSVGRINQPQHF
V gene: TRBV30
J gene: TRBJ1-5
clone size: once
D gene: -

CDR3 DNA: TGTGCCAGCATTATTGACACCCTGAACACTGAAGCTTTCTTT
CDR3 protein: CASIIDTLNTEAFF
V gene: TRBV12-3/TRBV12-4
J gene: TRBJ1-1
clone size: -
D gene: -

CDR3 DNA: TGCAGCGTAGGTGCGGGGGATTTCGAGCAGTACTTC
CDR3 protein: CSVGAGDFEQYF
V gene: TRBV29-1
J gene: TRBJ2-7
clone size: -
D gene: TRBD2

CDR3 DNA: TGTGCCAGCAGCTTTTTTAGGGGAGAGGAGACCCAGTACTTC
CDR3 protein: CASSFFRGEETQYF
V gene: TRBV11-2
J gene: TRBJ2-5
clone size: -
D gene: -

CDR3 DNA: TGTGCCACCGGGACCCGGGGGGAAAGGGCCCCCGGGGAGCTGTTTTTT
CDR3 protein: CATGTRGERAPGELFF
V gene: TRBV10-3
J gene: TRBJ2-2
clone size: -
D gene: TRBD2

CDR3 DNA: TGTGCCAGCAGCCGGGGAGGGTATAAGTCACCCCTCCACTTT
CDR3 protein: CASSRGGYKSPLHF
V gene: TRBV7-9
J gene: TRBJ1-6
clone size: -
D gene: -

CDR3 DNA: TGTGCCAGCAGCTTAGGGGCGGGAGAGGCCTATGAGCAGTTCTTC
CDR3 protein: CASSLGAGEAYEQFF
V gene: TRBV7-6
J gene: TRBJ2-1
clone size: few
D gene: TRBD2